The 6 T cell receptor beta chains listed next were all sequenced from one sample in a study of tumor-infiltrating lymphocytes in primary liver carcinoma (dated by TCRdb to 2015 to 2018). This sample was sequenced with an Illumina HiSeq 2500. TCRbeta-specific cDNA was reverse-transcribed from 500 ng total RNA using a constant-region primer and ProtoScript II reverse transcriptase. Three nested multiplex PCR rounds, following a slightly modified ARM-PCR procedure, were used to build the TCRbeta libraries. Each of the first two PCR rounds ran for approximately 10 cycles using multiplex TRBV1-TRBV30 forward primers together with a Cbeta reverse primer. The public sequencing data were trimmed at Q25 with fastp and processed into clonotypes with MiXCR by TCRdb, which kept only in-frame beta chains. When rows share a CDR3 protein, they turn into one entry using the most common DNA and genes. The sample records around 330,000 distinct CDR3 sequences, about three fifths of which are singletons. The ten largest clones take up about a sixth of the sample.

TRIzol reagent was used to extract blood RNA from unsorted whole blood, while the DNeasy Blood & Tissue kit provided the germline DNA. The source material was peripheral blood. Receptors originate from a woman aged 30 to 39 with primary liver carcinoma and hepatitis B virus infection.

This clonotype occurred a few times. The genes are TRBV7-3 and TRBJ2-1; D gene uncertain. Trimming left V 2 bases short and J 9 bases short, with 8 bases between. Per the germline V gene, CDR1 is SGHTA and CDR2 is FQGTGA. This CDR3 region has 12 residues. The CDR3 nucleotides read TGTGCCAGCAGCTTAGGCTTCGGTGAGCAGTTCTTC. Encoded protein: CASSLGFGEQFF.

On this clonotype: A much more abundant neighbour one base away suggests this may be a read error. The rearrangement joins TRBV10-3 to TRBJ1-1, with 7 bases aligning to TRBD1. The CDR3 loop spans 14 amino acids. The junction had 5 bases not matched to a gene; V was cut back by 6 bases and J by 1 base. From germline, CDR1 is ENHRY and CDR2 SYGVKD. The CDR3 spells CAIRVWDRNTEAFF. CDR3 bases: TGTGCCATCAGGGTTTGGGACAGGAACACTGAAGCTTTCTTT.

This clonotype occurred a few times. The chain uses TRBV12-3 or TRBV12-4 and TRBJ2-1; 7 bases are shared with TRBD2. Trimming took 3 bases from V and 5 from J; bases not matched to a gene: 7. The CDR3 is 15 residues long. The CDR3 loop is CASSFGTSVNNEQFF. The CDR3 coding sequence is TGTGCCAGCAGTTTTGGAACTAGCGTAAACAATGAGCAGTTCTTC.

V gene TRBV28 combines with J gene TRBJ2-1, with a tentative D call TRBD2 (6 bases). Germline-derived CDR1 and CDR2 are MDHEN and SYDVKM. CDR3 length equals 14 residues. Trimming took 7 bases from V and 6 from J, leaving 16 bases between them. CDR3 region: CASTTERESNEQFF. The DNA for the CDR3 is TGTGCCAGCACTACAGAACGGGAGTCCAATGAGCAGTTCTTC.

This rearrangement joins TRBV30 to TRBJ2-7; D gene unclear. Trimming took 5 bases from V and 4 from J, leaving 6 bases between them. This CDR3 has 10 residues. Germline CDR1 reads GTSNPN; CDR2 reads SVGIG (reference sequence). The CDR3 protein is CAWDSYEQYF. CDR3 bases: TGTGCCTGGGATAGTTACGAGCAGTACTTC.

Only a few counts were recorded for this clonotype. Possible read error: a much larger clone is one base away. Written as DNA, the CDR3 is TGTGCCAGCGAGGGACAGAACACCTACAAGCAGTACTTC. Protein: CASEGQNTYKQYF. The V call is TRBV11-2, the J call TRBJ2-7; the match to TRBD1 covers 7 bases. Germline values: CDR1 SGHAT, CDR2 FQNNGV. The CDR3 is made up of 13 amino acids.